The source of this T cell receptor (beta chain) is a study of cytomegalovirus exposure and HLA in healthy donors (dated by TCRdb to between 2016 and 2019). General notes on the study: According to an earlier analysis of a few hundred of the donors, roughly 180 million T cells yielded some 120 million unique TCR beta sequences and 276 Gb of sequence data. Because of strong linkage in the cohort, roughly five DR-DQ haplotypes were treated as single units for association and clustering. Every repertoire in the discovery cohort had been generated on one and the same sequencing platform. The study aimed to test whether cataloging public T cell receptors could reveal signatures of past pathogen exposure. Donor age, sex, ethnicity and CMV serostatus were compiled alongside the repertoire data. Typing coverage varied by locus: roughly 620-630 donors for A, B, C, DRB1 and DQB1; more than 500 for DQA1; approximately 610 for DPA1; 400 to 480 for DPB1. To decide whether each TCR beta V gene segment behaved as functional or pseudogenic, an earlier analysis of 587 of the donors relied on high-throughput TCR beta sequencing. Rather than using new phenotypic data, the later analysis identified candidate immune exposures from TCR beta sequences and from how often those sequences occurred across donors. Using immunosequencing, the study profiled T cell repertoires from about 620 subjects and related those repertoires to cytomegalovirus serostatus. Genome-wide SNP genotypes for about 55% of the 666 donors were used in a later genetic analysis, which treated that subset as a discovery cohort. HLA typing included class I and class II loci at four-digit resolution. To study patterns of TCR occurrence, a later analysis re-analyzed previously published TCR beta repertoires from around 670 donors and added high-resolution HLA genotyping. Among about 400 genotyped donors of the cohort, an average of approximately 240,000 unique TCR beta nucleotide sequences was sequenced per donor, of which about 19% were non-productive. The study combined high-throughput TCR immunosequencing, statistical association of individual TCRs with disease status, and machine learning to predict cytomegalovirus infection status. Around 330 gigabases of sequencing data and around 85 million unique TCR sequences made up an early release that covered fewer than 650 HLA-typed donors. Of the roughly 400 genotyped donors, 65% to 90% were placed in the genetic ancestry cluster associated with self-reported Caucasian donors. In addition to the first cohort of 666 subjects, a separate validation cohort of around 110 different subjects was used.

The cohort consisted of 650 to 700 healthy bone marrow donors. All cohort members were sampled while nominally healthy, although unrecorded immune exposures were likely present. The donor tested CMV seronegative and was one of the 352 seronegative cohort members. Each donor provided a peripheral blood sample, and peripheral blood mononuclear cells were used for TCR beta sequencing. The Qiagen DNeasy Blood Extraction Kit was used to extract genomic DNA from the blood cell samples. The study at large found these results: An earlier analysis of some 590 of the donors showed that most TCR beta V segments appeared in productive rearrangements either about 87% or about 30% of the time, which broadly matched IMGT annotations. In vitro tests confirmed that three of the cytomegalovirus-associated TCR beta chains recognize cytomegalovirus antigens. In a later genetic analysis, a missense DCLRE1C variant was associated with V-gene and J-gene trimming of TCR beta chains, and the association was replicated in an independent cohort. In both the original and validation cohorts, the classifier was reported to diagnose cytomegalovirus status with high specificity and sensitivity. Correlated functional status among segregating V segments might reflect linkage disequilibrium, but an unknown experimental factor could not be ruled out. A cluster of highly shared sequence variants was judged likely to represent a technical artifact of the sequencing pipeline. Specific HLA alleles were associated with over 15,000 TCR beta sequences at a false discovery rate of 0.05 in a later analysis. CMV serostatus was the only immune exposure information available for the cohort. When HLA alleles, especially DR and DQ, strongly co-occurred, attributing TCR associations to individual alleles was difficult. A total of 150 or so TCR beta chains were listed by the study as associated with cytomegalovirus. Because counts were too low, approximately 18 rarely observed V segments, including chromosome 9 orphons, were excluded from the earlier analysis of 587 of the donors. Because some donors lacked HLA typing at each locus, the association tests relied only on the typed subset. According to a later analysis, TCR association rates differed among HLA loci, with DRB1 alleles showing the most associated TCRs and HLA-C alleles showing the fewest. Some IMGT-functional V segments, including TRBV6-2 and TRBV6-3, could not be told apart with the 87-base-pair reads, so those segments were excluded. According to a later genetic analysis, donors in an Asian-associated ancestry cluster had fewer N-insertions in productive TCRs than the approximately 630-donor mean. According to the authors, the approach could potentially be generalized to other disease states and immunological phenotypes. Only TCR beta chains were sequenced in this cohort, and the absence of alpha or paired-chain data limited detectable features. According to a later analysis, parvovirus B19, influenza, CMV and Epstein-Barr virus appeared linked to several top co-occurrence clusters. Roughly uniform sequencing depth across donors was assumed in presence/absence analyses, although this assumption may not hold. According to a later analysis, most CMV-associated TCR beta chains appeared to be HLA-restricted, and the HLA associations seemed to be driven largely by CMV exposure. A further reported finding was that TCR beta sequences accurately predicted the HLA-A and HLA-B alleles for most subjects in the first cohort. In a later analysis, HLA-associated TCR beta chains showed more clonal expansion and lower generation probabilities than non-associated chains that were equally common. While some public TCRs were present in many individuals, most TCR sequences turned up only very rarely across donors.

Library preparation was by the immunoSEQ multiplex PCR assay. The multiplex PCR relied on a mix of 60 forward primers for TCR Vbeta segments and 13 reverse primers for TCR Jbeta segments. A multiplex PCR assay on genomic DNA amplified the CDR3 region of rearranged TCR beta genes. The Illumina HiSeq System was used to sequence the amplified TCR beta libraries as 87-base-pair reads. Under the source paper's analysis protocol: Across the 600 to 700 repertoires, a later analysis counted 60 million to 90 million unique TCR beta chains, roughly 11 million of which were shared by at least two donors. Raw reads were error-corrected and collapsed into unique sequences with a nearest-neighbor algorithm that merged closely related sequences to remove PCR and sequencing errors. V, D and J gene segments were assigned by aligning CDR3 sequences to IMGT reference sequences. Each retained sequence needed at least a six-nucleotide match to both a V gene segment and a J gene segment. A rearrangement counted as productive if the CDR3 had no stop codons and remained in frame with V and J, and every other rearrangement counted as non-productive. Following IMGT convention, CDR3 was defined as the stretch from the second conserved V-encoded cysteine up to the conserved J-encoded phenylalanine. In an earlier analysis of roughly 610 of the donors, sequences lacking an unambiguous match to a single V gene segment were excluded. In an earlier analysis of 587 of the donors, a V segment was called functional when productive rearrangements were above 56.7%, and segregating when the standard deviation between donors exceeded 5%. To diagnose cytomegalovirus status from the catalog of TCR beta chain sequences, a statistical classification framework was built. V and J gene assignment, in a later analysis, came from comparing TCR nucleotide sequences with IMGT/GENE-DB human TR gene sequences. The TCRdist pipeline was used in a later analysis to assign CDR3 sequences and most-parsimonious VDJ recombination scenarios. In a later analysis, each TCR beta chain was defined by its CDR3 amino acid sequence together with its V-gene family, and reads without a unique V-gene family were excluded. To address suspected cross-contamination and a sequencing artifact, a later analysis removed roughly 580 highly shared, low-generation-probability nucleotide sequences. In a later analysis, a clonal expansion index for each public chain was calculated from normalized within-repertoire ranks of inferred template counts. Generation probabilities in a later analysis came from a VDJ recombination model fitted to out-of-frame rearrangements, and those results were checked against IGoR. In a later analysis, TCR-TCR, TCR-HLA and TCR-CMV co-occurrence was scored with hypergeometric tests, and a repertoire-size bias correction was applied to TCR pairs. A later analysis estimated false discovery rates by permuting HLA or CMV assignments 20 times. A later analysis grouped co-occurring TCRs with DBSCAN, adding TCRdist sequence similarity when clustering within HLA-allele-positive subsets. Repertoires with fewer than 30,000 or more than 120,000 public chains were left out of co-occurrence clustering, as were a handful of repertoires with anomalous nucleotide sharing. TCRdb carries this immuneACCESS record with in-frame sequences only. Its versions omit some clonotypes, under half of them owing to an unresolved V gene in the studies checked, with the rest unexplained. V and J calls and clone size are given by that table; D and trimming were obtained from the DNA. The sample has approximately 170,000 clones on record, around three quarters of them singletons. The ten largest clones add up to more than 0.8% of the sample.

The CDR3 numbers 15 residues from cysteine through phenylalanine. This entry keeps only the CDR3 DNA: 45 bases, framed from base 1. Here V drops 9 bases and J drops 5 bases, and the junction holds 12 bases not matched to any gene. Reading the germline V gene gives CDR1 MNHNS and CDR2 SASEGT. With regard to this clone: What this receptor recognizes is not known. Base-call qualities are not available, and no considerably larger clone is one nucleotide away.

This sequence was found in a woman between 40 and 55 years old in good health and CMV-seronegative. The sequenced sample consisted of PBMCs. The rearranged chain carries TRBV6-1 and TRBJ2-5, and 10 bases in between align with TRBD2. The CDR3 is CASQSGRAGEETQYF. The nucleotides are TGTGCCAGTCAGAGCGGGAGGGCCGGGGAGGAGACCCAGTACTTC.